This T cell receptor beta chain was sequenced for a study of T cell responses to AZD1222 COVID-19 vaccine. Only in-frame clones appear in the TCRdb table, and some are missing; sequencing was by immunoSEQ multiplex PCR. This sample yields about 72,000 clones, of which about nine tenths are seen a single time; under 30% belongs to the top ten. Study-level findings and limits: Possibly, clonal diversity was underestimated; donors were largely white British and included more females. In all cases, repertoires were sampled only after the peak T cell response. Breadth and depth of Spike-specific TCRs rose after two AZD1222 doses. Among those given AZD1222, only six were seropositive at baseline.

CDR3 length: 15 amino acids. The germline V gene has CDR1 MDHEN and CDR2 SYDVKM. V was shortened by 1 base and J by 2 bases, with 10 bases between the two germline ends. As to this clone: Its matching antigen is unknown.

This receptor was obtained from an adult in good health. Sequencing used peripheral blood, obtained on day 0 of AZD1222 vaccination. This chain links TRBV28 with TRBJ2-3, with D perhaps TRBD2 (6 bases). The CDR3 loop is CASSLSGGVTDTQYF. CDR3 sequence (DNA): TGTGCCAGCAGTTTATCGGGCGGGGTCACAGATACGCAGTATTTT. The entire variable domain, with the rest obtained from reference TRBV28 and TRBJ2-3, is as follows: DVKVTQSSRYLVKRTGEKVFLECVQDMDHENMFWYRQDPGLGLRLIYFSYDVKMKEKGDIPEGYSVSREKKERFSLILESASTNQTSMYLCASSLSGGVTDTQYFGPGTRLTVL.